Each of the 18 T cell receptor beta chains below was sequenced from the same sample in a study of blood T cell repertoires in COVID-19. Sequencing was performed with immunoSEQ multiplex PCR; in TCRdb, only in-frame clones are kept and a portion is missing. The sample holds 150,000 to 200,000 clones; approximately 80% are singletons and the top ten take about 20%. Sequencing used peripheral blood. The receptors here all came from a woman over 75 with acute or convalescent COVID-19.

This rearrangement joins TRBV10-3 to TRBJ2-7, with a tentative D call TRBD1 (5 bases). This CDR3 comprises 12 residues. Germline lookup yields CDR1 ENHRY and CDR2 SYGVKD. Between the trimmed V and J ends, which lost 5 bases and 4 bases, there was a span of 9 bases. The CDR3 is CAISPDRYEQYF. In DNA, the CDR3 is TGTGCCATCAGTCCCGACAGATACGAGCAGTACTTC.

Here the CDR3 DNA reads TGCGCCAGCAGTCAATCTGGGGAGGGAGGAGGCTACACCTTC. It encodes CASSQSGEGGGYTF. The rearrangement joins TRBV23-1 to TRBJ1-2, with D uncertain. TRBV23-1 is given ORF status, its function remaining uncertain. The CDR3 is made up of 14 amino acids. V was shortened by 0 bases and J by 8 bases, with 13 bases between the two germline ends.

The chain employs TRBV5-1 and TRBJ2-1; tentative D call: TRBD1 (5 bases). The V gene lost 0 bases and the J gene lost 6 bases, with 13 bases spanning the gap. This CDR3 comprises 15 residues. The germline V gene has CDR1 SGHRS and CDR2 YFSETQ. The CDR3 here is CASSLARVELNEQFF. Written as DNA, the CDR3 is TGCGCCAGCAGCTTGGCCAGGGTTGAACTCAATGAGCAGTTCTTC.

This clone was counted once. The rearrangement joins TRBV6-5 to TRBJ1-5; D remains ambiguous. Trimming pared 10 bases from V and 9 bases from J, leaving 19 bases between. The CDR3 length is 13 residues. Germline V gene data show CDR1 as MNHEY and CDR2 as SVGAGI. CDR3 sequence: CATVEDWVGPQHF. The CDR3, as DNA: TGTGCCACTGTAGAGGATTGGGTAGGGCCCCAGCATTTT.

This chain joins TRBV25-1 and TRBJ2-2, with 10 bases lining up with TRBD1. CDR1 and CDR2 from the germline V gene are MGHDK and SYGVNS. This CDR3 has 15 amino acids. With 3 bases clipped from V and 7 bases from J, the junction kept 5 bases outside the gene matches. CDR3 sequence: CASSELGQGHGELFF. In DNA, the CDR3 is TGTGCCAGCAGTGAGCTGGGACAGGGGCACGGGGAGCTGTTTTTT. Full variable domain (missing parts from reference TRBV25-1 and TRBJ2-2): EADIYQTPRYLVIGTGKKITLECSQTMGHDKMYWYQQDPGMELHLIHYSYGVNSTEKGDLSSESTVSRIRTEHFPLTLESARPSHTSQYLCASSELGQGHGELFFGEGSRLTVL.

This rearrangement joins TRBV5-6 to TRBJ1-6; 9 bases align to TRBD1. The CDR3 contains 14 residues. V gave up 0 bases and J gave up 9 bases; unmatched junction bases: 1. The germline V gene has CDR1 SGHDT and CDR2 YYEEEE. The CDR3 spells CASSLGQGGSPLHF. CDR3 DNA: TGTGCCAGCAGCTTGGGACAGGGGGGTTCACCCCTCCACTTT.

The chain recombines TRBV25-1 with TRBJ2-3; 9 nucleotides agree with TRBD1. The V gene end was trimmed by 2 bases and the J gene end by 2 bases; junction bases not matched to a gene: 2. The CDR3 is 15 amino acids. CDR1 MGHDK and CDR2 SYGVNS come from the germline V gene. The CDR3 DNA sequence: TGTGCCAGCAGTGAAGGGACAGGGAACACAGATACGCAGTATTTT. Protein: CASSEGTGNTDTQYF.

A single count supports this clone. V and J are TRBV3-1 (or the pseudogene TRBV3-2) and TRBJ1-1; D possibly corresponds to TRBD1 (5 bases). The germline CDR1 and CDR2 sequences are LGHDT and YNNKEL (reference sequence). Trimming removed 2 bases from V and 1 base from J, with 11 bases in between. The CDR3 is made up of 15 amino acids. CDR3 DNA: TGTGCCAGCAGCCAAATTTCAACAGGGAACACTGAAGCTTTCTTT. Amino acids: CASSQISTGNTEAFF.

This chain joins TRBV6-6 and TRBJ1-6; TRBD1 matches 7 bases. CDR3 length: 14 amino acids. J gave up 7 bases and V 2 bases, and 2 bases lay outside the gene matches. CDR1 and CDR2 from the germline V gene are MNHNY and SVGAGI (reference sequence). CDR3 residues: CASSYDRENSPLHF. DNA of the CDR3: TGTGCCAGCAGTTACGACAGGGAAAATTCACCCCTCCACTTT.

V and J are TRBV5-1 and TRBJ1-2; TRBD1 might be the D (6 bases). Trimming removed 4 bases from V and 2 bases from J, with 12 bases in between. Germline V gives CDR1 SGHRS, CDR2 YFSETQ. This CDR3 is 14 amino acids long. The CDR3 region has the DNA TGCGCCAGCAGCCCGGGGACATCCAACTATGGCTACACCTTC. Its protein product is CASSPGTSNYGYTF.

This clone was detected only a few times. CDR3 bases: TGTGCCAGCAGCCAAAAACGACTAGCCGGGTACGAGCAGTACTTC. This codes for CASSQKRLAGYEQYF. This chain connects TRBV21-1 to TRBJ2-7; TRBD2 is the table's D call, not checked against the DNA. TRBV21-1 is a recognized pseudogene. The CDR3 consists of 15 residues.

A note on this clone: Germline is not matched at one junction end, which may reflect a read error. The chain joins TRBV3-1 (or the pseudogene TRBV3-2) to TRBJ1-1; D not certain. This CDR3 is 11 amino acids long. In germline, CDR1 is LGHDT, CDR2 YNNKEL (reference sequence). The CDR3 sequence: CASSYRRLCMF. CDR3 sequence (DNA): TGTGCCAGCAGCTACCGGAGACTTTGTATGTTT.

This chain joins TRBV10-3 and TRBJ2-1, with TRBD2 identical over 9 bases. The J segment lost 8 bases and the V segment lost 1 base, leaving 3 bases of the junction unmatched. The germline V gene has CDR1 ENHRY and CDR2 SYGVKD. The CDR3 runs to 14 residues. For the CDR3, the DNA is TGTGCCATCAGTGAGTATCTAGCGGGACATGAGCAGTTCTTC. This sequence encodes CAISEYLAGHEQFF.

CDR3 DNA: TGTGCCTGGAGTCCTGGGGCCTTCTATAGCAATCAGCCCCAGCATTTT. Translation gives CAWSPGAFYSNQPQHF. J is TRBJ1-5 and V is TRBV30, with a tentative D call TRBD1 (5 bases). The V and J ends lost 2 bases and 0 bases respectively, with 14 bases between them. The CDR3 contains 16 residues. Germline assignment: CDR1 GTSNPN and CDR2 SVGIG (reference sequence). The full variable domain, with the rest looked up from reference TRBV30 and TRBJ1-5, is SQTIHQWPATLVQPVGSPLSLECTVEGTSNPNLYWYRQAAGRGLQLLFYSVGIGQISSEVPQNLSASRPQDRQFILSSKKLLLSDSGFYLCAWSPGAFYSNQPQHFGDGTRLSIL.

The genes are TRBV18 and TRBJ1-2; D not certain. In germline, CDR1 is KGHSH, CDR2 LQKENI. The CDR3 consists of 14 residues. Trimming removed 0 bases at V and 2 bases at J, with 7 bases between. The CDR3 sequence: CASSPPVLNYGYTF. DNA for the CDR3: TGTGCCAGCTCACCACCGGTCCTAAACTATGGCTACACCTTC.

The genes are TRBV28 and TRBJ1-2, with 9 bases fitting TRBD1. The CDR3 loop spans 16 amino acids. V lost 4 bases to trimming and J lost 3 bases; unmatched junction nucleotides: 9. Germline values: CDR1 MDHEN, CDR2 SYDVKM. The CDR3, as DNA: TGTGCCAGCAGTTCTACAGGGGGCCCCAAATACTATGGCTACACCTTC. Translated, it gives CASSSTGGPKYYGYTF.

About this clone itself: Other DNA sequences from this sample encode an identical CDR3 as well. V and J are TRBV5-4 and TRBJ1-1; TRBD1 is a possible D gene (6 bases). Trimming left V 2 bases short and J 1 base short, with 12 bases between. The CDR3 length is 15 residues. Germline V gives CDR1 SGHNT, CDR2 YYREEE (reference sequence). CDR3 DNA: TGTGCCAGCAGCTTCTCCGGGACAAAGAACACTGAAGCTTTCTTT. Its protein is CASSFSGTKNTEAFF.

This clone came up a few times. The chain has TRBV9 and TRBJ2-1, with TRBD2 identical over 10 bases. CDR1 and CDR2 from the germline V gene are SGDLS and YYNGEE. The CDR3 is made up of 14 amino acids. With V trimmed by 5 bases and J by 4 bases, 3 bases remained unmatched. The CDR3 spells CASSKTSGYNEQFF. In DNA, the CDR3 is TGTGCCAGCAGTAAGACTAGCGGGTACAATGAGCAGTTCTTC.